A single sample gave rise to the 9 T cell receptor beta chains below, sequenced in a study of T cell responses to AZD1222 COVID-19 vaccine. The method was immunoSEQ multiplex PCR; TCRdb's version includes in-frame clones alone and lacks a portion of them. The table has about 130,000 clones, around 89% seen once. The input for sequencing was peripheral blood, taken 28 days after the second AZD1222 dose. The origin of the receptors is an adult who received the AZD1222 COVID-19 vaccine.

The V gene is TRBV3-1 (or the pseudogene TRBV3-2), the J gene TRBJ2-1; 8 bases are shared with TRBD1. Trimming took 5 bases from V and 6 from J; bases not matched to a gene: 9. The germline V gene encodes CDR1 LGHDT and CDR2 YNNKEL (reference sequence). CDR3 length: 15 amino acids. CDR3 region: CASSLRTGQANEQFF. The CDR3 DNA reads TGTGCCAGCAGCTTACGGACAGGGCAGGCCAATGAGCAGTTCTTC.

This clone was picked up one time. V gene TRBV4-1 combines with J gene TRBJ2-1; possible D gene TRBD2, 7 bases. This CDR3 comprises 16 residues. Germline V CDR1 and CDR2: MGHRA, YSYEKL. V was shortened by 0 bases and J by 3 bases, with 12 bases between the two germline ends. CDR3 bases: TGCGCCAGCAGCCAAGAGAGGGGGGGGAACTACAATGAGCAGTTCTTC. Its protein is CASSQERGGNYNEQFF.

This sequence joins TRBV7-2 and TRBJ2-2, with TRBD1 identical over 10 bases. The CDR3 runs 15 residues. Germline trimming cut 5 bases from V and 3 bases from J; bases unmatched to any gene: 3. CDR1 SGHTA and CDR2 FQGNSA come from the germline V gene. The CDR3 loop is CASSPTGGDTGELFF. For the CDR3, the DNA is TGTGCCAGCAGCCCGACAGGGGGCGACACCGGGGAGCTGTTTTTT.

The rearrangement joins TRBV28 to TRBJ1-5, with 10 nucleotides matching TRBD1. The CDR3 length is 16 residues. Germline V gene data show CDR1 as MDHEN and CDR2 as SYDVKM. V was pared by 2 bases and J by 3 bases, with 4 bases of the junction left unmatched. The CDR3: CASSLPGQGPNQPQHF. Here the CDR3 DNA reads TGTGCCAGCAGTTTACCGGGACAGGGGCCCAATCAGCCCCAGCATTTT.

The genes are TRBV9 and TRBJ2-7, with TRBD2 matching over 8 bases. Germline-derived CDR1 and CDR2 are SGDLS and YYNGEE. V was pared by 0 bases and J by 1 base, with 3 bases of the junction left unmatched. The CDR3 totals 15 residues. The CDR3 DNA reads TGTGCCAGCAGCGTAGAAGCGGGGGAGTCCTACGAGCAGTACTTC. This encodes CASSVEAGESYEQYF. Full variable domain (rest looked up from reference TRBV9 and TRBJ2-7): DSGVTQTPKHLITATGQRVTLRCSPRSGDLSVYWYQQSLDQGLQFLIQYYNGEERAKGNILERFSAQQFPDLHSELNLSSLELGDSALYFCASSVEAGESYEQYFGPGTRLTVT.

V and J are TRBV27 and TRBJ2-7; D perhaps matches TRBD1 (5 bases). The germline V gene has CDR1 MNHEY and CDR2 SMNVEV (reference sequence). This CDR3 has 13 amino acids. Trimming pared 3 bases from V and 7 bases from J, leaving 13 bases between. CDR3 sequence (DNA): TGTGCCAGCAGTTTTTCAGAAGGGGTTGAGCAGTACTTC. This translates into CASSFSEGVEQYF.

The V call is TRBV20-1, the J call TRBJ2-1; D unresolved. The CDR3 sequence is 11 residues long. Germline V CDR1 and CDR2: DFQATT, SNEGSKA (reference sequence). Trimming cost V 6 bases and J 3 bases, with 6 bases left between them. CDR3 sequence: CSARNYNEQFF. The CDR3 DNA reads TGCAGTGCCAGAAACTACAATGAGCAGTTCTTC.

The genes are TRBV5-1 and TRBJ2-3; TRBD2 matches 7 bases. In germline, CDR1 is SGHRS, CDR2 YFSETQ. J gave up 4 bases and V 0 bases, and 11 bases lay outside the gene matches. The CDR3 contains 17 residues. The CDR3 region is CASSLGVSGQNADTQYF. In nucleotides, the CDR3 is TGCGCCAGCAGCTTGGGAGTTAGCGGGCAGAACGCAGATACGCAGTATTTT.

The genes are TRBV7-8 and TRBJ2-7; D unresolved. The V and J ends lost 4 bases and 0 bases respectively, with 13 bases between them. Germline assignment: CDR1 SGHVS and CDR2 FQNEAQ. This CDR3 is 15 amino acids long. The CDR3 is CASSSDRSSSYEQYF. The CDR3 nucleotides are TGTGCCAGCAGCTCAGACCGTTCAAGCTCCTACGAGCAGTACTTC.